This TCR beta chain is drawn from a study of a mutant IDH1 vaccine in newly diagnosed glioma. Across the whole study: Vaccines began 4-6 weeks after radiotherapy alone, or with temozolomide cycles. Receipt of radiotherapy, temozolomide, or both preceded the study, and most received both. Averaging roughly 40 years of age, treated patients were roughly 60% male and approximately 40% female. Findings and caveats of the study: Vaccination induced immune responses in around 95% of patients.

Profiling relied on immunoSEQ multiplex PCR, and the TCRdb table lists in-frame clones only, not all of them. The sample yields fewer than 65,000 clones, about 80% seen once. Described time point: week 11, during vaccination. Each dose of the vaccine consisted of 300 ug of mutant IDH1 20-mer peptide, with topical imiquimod. A note on this clone: As yet, its antigen is unknown.

The sequence was obtained from a man between 50 and 59 years old with glioma. The sequencing used PBMCs, collected from a glioma patient whose treatment included an IDH1 peptide vaccine.

CDR3 sequence (DNA): TGTGCCAGCAGTGCACGCGGGACAGGCCTTTTCTCCGAGCAGTACTTC. Its translation: CASSARGTGLFSEQYF. The chain links TRBV27 to TRBJ2-7; TRBD1 matches at 8 bases. The CDR3 is made up of 16 amino acids. Losses at the gene ends were 5 bases for V and 6 bases for J; bases not matched to a gene: 15. Germline V CDR1 and CDR2: MNHEY, SMNVEV (reference sequence).